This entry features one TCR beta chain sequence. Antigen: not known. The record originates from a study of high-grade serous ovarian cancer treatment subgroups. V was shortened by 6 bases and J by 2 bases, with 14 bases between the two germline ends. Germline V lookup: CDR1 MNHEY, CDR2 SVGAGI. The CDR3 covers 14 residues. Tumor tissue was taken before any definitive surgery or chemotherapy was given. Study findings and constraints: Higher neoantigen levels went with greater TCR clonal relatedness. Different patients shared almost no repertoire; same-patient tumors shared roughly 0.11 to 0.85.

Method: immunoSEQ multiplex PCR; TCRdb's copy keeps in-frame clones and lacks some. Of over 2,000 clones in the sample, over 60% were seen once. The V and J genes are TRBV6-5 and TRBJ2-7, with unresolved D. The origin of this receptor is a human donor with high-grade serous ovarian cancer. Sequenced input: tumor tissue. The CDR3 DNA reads TGTGCCAGCAGGGCAGATCGGATCACCTACGAGCAGTACTTC. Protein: CASRADRITYEQYF.